This T cell receptor beta chain was found in a study of blood T cell repertoires in COVID-19. On the study more broadly: Some COVID-19 samples were acute and others convalescent; all came from the United States, Italy and Spain. Sources were T cells, B-cell-depleted T cells, or PBMCs; the material itself was cDNA or gDNA.

Self-reported history from a screening survey and questionnaire set each donor's cohort. Donors of Cohort 3 who recovered were those that had two negative PCRs, clearance, or symptom resolution. The length of the CDR3 is 17 residues. Germline values: CDR1 SNHLY, CDR2 FYNNEI. V lost 5 bases to trimming and J lost 0 bases, with 16 bases between them. This clone occurred once. Assay used: immunoSEQ multiplex PCR; TCRdb lists only in-frame clones, some missing. Found here are about 170,000 clones, 89% of them singletons; the top ten hold approximately 0.8%. The chain combines TRBV2 with TRBJ2-2, with D perhaps matching TRBD1 (6 bases). Source material: PBMCs or T cells enriched from blood (not recorded which). The clonotype was recovered from a woman younger than 35 who had recovered from COVID-19. The CDR3 is CASSLDSTSANTGELFF. The CDR3 DNA reads as TGTGCCAGCAGTCTGGACAGCACCTCTGCGAACACCGGGGAGCTGTTTTTT. Drawing the rest from reference TRBV2 and TRBJ2-2, the complete variable domain is EPEVTQTPSHQVTQMGQEVILRCVPISNHLYFYWYRQILGQKVEFLVSFYNNEISEKSEIFDDQFSVERPDGSNFTLKIRSTKLEDSAMYFCASSLDSTSANTGELFFGEGSRLTVL.